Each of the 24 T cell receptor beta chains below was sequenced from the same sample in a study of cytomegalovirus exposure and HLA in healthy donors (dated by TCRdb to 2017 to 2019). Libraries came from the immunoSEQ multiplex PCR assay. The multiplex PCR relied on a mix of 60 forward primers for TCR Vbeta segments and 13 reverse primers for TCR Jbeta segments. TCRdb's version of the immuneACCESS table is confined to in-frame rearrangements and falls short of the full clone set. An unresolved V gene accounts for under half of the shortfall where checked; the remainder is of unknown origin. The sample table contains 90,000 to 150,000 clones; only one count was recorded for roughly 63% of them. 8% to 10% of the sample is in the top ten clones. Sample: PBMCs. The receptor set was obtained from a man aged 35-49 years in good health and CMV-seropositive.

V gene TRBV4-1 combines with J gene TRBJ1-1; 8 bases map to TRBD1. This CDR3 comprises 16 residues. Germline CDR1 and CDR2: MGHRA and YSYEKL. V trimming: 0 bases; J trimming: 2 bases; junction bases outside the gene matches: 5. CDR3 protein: CASSQDRTGLNTEAFF. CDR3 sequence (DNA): TGCGCCAGCAGCCAAGATCGGACAGGGCTTAACACTGAAGCTTTCTTT.

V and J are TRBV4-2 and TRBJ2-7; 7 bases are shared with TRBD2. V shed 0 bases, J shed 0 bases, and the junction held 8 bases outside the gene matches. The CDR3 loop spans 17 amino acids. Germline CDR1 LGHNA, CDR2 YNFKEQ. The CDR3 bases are TGTGCCAGCAGCCAAGACGACGCACTAGCGACCTCCTACGAGCAGTACTTC. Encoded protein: CASSQDDALATSYEQYF.

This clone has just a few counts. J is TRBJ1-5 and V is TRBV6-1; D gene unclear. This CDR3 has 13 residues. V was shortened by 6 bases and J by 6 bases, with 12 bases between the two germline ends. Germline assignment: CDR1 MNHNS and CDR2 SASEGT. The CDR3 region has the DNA TGTGCCAGCAGCTTACACGCGGTTCAGCCCCAGCATTTT. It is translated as CASSLHAVQPQHF.

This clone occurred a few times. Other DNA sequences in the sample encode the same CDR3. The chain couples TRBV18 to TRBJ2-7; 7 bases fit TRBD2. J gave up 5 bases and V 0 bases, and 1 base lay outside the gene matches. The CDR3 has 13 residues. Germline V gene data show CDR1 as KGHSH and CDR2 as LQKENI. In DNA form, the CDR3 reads TGTGCCAGCTCACCACCGGGGGGGAACGAGCAGTACTTC. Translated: CASSPPGGNEQYF.

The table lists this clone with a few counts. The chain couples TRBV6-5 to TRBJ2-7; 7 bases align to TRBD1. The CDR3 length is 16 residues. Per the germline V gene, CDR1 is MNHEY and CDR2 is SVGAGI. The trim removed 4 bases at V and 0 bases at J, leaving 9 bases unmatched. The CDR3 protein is CASSSPRDRNSYEQYF. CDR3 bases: TGTGCCAGCAGTTCCCCCCGGGACAGAAACTCCTACGAGCAGTACTTC.

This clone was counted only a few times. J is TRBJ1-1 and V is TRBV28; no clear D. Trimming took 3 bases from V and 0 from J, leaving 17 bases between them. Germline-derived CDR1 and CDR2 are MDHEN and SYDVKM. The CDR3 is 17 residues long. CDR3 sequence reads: CASSFRQELHLNTEAFF. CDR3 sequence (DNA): TGTGCCAGCAGTTTTCGACAAGAGCTCCATTTGAACACTGAAGCTTTCTTT. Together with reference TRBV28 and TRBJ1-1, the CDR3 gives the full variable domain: DVKVTQSSRYLVKRTGEKVFLECVQDMDHENMFWYRQDPGLGLRLIYFSYDVKMKEKGDIPEGYSVSREKKERFSLILESASTNQTSMYLCASSFRQELHLNTEAFFGQGTRLTVV.

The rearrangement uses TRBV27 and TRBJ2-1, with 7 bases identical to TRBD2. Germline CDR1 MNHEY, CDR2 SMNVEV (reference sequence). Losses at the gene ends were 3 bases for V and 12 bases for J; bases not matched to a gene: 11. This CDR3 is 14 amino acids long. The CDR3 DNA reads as TGTGCCAGCAGTTTCCTAGCGGACCTCAAAAGGCAGTTCTTC. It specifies CASSFLADLKRQFF.

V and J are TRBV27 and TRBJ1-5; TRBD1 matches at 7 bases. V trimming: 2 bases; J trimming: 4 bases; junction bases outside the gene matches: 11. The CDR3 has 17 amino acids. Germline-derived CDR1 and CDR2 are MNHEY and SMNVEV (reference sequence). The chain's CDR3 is CASSLRQGGHENQPQHF. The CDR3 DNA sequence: TGTGCCAGCAGTTTAAGACAGGGCGGCCACGAAAATCAGCCCCAGCATTTT.

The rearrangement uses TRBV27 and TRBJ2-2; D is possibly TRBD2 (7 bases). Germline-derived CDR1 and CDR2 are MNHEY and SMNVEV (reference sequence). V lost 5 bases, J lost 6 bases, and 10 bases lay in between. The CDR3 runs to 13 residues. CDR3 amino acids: CASSRGGPGELFF. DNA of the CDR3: TGTGCCAGCAGTAGGGGGGGGCCCGGGGAGCTGTTTTTT.

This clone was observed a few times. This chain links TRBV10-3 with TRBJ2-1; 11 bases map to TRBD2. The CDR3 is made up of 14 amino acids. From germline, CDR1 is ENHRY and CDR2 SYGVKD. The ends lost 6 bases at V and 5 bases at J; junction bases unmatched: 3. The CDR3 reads CAISPTSGNNEQFF. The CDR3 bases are TGTGCCATCAGCCCGACTAGCGGGAACAATGAGCAGTTCTTC.

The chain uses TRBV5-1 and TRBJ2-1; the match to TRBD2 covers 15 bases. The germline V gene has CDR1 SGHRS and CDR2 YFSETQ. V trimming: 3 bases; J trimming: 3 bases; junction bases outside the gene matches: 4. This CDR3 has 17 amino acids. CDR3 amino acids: CASSSPGLAGGYNEQFF. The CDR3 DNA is TGCGCCAGCAGCTCGCCGGGACTAGCGGGAGGCTACAATGAGCAGTTCTTC.

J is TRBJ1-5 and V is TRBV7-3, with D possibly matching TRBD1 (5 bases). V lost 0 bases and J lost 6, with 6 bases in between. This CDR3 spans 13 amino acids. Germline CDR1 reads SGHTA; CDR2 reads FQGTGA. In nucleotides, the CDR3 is TGTGCCAGCAGCTTAACGCAGGGTCAGCCCCAGCATTTT. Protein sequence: CASSLTQGQPQHF. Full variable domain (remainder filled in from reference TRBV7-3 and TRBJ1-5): GAGVSQTPSNKVTEKGKYVELRCDPISGHTALYWYRQSLGQGPEFLIYFQGTGAADDSGLPNDRFFAVRPEGSVSTLKIQRTERGDSAVYLCASSLTQGQPQHFGDGTRLSIL.

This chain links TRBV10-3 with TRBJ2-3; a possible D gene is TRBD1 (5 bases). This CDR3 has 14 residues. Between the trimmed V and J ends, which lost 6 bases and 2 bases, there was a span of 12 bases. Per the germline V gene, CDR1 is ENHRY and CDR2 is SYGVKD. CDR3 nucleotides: TGTGCCATCAGGCAGACAGTGCTCACAGATACGCAGTATTTT. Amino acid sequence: CAIRQTVLTDTQYF.

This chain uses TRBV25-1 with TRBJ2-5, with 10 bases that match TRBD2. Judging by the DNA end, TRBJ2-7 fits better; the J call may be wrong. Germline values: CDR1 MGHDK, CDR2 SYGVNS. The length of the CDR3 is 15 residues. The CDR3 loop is CASSDPASGSYEQYF. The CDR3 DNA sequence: TGTGCCAGCAGTGATCCCGCTAGCGGGAGTTACGAGCAGTACTTC.

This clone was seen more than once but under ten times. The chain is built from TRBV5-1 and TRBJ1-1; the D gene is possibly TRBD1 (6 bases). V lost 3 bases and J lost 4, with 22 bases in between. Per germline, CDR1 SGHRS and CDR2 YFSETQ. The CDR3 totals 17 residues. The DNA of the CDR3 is TGCGCCAGCAGCTGGGACCCTCCACAGGGAGTGGGCACTGAAGCTTTCTTT. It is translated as CASSWDPPQGVGTEAFF.

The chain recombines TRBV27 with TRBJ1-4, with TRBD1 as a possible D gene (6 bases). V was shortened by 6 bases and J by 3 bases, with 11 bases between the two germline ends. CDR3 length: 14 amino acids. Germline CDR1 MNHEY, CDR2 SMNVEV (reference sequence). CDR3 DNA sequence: TGTGCCAGCAGGCTACAGGGAGCTAATGAAAAACTGTTTTTT. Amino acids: CASRLQGANEKLFF.

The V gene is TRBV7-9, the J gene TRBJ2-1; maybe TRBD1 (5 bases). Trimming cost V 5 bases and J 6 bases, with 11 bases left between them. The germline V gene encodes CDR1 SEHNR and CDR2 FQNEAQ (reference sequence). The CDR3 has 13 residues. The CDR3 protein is CASSPQASNEQFF. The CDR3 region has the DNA TGTGCCAGCAGCCCACAGGCCAGCAATGAGCAGTTCTTC.

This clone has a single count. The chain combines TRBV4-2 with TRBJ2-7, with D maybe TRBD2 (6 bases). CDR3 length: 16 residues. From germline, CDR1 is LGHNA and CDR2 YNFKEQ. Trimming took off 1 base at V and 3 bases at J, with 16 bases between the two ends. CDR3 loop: CASSQGASGLIYEQYF. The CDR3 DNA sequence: TGTGCCAGCAGCCAAGGGGCTTCGGGACTTATCTACGAGCAGTACTTC.

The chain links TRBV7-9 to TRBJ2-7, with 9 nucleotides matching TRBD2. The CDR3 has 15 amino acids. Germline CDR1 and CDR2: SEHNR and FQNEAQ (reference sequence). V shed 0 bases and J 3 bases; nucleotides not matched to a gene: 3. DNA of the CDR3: TGTGCCAGCAGCTTAGCTAGCGGGAGTTTCTACGAGCAGTACTTC. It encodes CASSLASGSFYEQYF.

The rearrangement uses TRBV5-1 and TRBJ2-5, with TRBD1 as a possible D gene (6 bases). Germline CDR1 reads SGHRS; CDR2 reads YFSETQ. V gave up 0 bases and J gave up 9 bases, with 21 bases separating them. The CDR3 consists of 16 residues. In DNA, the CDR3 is TGCGCCAGCAGCTTGGAACAGGCATTCCCCAGGGGAGCCCAGTACTTC. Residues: CASSLEQAFPRGAQYF.

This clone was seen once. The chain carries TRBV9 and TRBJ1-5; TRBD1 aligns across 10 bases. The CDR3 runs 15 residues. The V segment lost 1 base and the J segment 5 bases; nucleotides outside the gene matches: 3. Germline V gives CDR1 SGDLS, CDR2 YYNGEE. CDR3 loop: CASSVTGQGDQPQHF. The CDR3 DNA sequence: TGTGCCAGCAGCGTAACAGGACAGGGGGATCAGCCCCAGCATTTT.

CDR3: CASSRGQIQGARNGYTF. The DNA of the CDR3 is TGCGCCAGCAGCCGGGGACAAATACAGGGGGCTCGAAATGGCTACACCTTC. V gene TRBV4-3 combines with J gene TRBJ1-2; 9 bases match TRBD1. Trimming at V came to 4 bases and at J to 6 bases, leaving 15 bases not matched to a gene. CDR3 length equals 17 residues. CDR1 and CDR2 from the germline V gene are LGHNA and YSLEER.

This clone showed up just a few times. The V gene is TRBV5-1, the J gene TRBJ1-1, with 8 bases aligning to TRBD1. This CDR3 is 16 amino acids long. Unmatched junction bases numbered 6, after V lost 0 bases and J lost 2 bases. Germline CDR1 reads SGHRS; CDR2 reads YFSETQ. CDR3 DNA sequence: TGCGCCAGCAGCTTGGGGCAGGGGGCGAAAAACACTGAAGCTTTCTTT. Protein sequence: CASSLGQGAKNTEAFF.

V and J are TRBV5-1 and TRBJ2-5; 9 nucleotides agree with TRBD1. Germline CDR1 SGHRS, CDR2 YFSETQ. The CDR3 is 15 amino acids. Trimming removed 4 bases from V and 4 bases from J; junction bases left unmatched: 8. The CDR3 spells CASSPRTGGGETQYF. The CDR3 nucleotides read TGCGCCAGCAGCCCGCGCACAGGGGGCGGAGAGACCCAGTACTTC.